This is a list of T cell receptor beta chains from one sample in a study of blood T cell repertoires in COVID-19. Generated by immunoSEQ multiplex PCR, the TCRdb table keeps only in-frame clones and is missing some. The sample yields 95,000 to 100,000 clones, over 75% seen once. The sample consisted of peripheral blood. These receptors were taken from a woman under 40 with acute or convalescent COVID-19. Each CDR3 is given with its conserved first and last residue. The order of the fields is clone size, D gene, V gene, J gene, CDR3 DNA, CDR3 protein. D genes are given only for firm matches. Clone size is stated in some rows and not others, as once, few, many or a class when expanded.

NA	TRBD1	TRBV24-1	TRBJ2-1	TGTGCCACCAAGGGACCGGGACAGGCATCCTACAATGAGCAGTTCTTC	CATKGPGQASYNEQFF
few	TRBD1	TRBV29-1	TRBJ1-2	TGCAGCGTTTGGGGGCGATCGGACAGGGGCGAAGGCTACACCTTC	CSVWGRSDRGEGYTF
NA	TRBD1	TRBV7-9	TRBJ2-7	TGTGCCAGCAGCTACCGGGACAGTTCCTACGAGCAGTACTTC	CASSYRDSSYEQYF
NA	NA	TRBV6-2/TRBV6-3	TRBJ2-7	TGTGCCAGCAGTTACGAGTTTACAGGGGGAGGGGAGCAGTACTTC	CASSYEFTGGGEQYF
NA	TRBD1	TRBV28	TRBJ1-5	TGTGCCAGCAGATCTCAGGGGGCCCGCATTCAGCCCCAGCATTTT	CASRSQGARIQPQHF
NA	NA	TRBV11-2	TRBJ1-4	TGTGCCAGCAGCTTAGTAATCGATGAAAAACTGTTTTTT	CASSLVIDEKLFF
NA	NA	TRBV20-1	TRBJ1-4	TGCAGTGCTAGTCTTTCCGAAAAACTGTTTTTT	CSASLSEKLFF
NA	NA	TRBV3-1/TRBV3-2	TRBJ1-1	TGTGCCAGCAGCCAAGCTTCGGGTAGTTGGCAGAAAAACACTGAAGCTTTCTTT	CASSQASGSWQKNTEAFF
NA	NA	TRBV6-5	TRBJ1-3	TGTGCCAGCTCGGACAGCTTCTCTGGAAACACCATATATTTT	CASSDSFSGNTIYF
few	NA	TRBV5-1	TRBJ2-3	TGCGCCAGCATTGGCGGGGGCGGGACCACAGATACGCAGTATTTT	CASIGGGGTTDTQYF
NA	NA	TRBV2	TRBJ1-2	TGTGCCAGCAGTGAATACCCACAGCCGACTATCTATGGCTACACCTTC	CASSEYPQPTIYGYTF
NA	TRBD1	TRBV7-9	TRBJ1-2	TGTGCCAGCAGCTTAGCGCTCACAGGGGGCTTAGGCTACACCTTC	CASSLALTGGLGYTF
NA	NA	TRBV6-5	TRBJ1-2	TGTGCCAGCAGAACGACACCCTATGGCTACACCTTC	CASRTTPYGYTF
NA	NA	TRBV9	TRBJ2-7	TGTGCCAGCAGCGTAGCGGAGACAGTGTCCTACGAGCAGTACTTC	CASSVAETVSYEQYF
NA	TRBD1	TRBV5-6	TRBJ1-2	TGTGCCAGCAGCTTACCCGGACAGGGGAACTATGGCTACACCTTC	CASSLPGQGNYGYTF
NA	NA	TRBV28	TRBJ1-5	TGTGCCAGCAGTCCCACAGGGCTCTTACCACAGCCCCAGCATTTT	CASSPTGLLPQPQHF
NA	NA	TRBV3-1/TRBV3-2	TRBJ2-2	TGTGCCAGCAGCCCCCCGAGGGACACCGGGGAGCTGTTTTTT	CASSPPRDTGELFF
once	TRBD1	TRBV7-9	TRBJ2-6	TGTGCCAGCAGCCCCTGGGGACAGGGACTACCTGGGGCCAACGTCCTGACTTTC	CASSPWGQGLPGANVLTF
few	TRBD2	TRBV5-6	TRBJ2-1	TGTGCCAGCAGCTTGGCCAAGGGACTAGCCAACAATGAGCAGTTCTTC	CASSLAKGLANNEQFF
NA	TRBD1	TRBV11-1	TRBJ1-4	TGTGCCAGCAGCGCCGTGACAGGGGGCGGTGAAAAACTGTTTTTT	CASSAVTGGGEKLFF
NA	NA	TRBV5-1	TRBJ2-3	TGCGCCAGCAGCTTCGGGTCTGACCCTGGCACAGATACGCAGTATTTT	CASSFGSDPGTDTQYF
NA	NA	TRBV2	TRBJ1-4	TGTGCCAGCAGTGCCCAGGGTGAAAAACTGTTTTTT	CASSAQGEKLFF
once	TRBD2	TRBV6-5	TRBJ2-1	TGTGCCAGCAGTAGGACTAGCGGGGCAAACAATGAGCAGTTCTTC	CASSRTSGANNEQFF
NA	TRBD1	TRBV19	TRBJ2-7	TGTGCCAGTCAGCAATCGTCTTCCGGGACAGGGCGTTACGAGCAGTACTTC	CASQQSSSGTGRYEQYF
NA	NA	TRBV6-5	TRBJ1-2	TGTGCCAGCAGTTACTCGTCATATCAGGGCTACACCTTC	CASSYSSYQGYTF
NA	NA	TRBV6-1	TRBJ1-1	TGTGCCAGCAGTGAAGGTGAGGCAGAAGCTTTCTTT	CASSEGEAEAFF
NA	TRBD1	TRBV2	TRBJ1-1	TGTGCCAGCGCCCCGGGACAGGGTCGAGGTACTGAAGCTTTCTTT	CASAPGQGRGTEAFF
NA	TRBD1	TRBV14	TRBJ2-1	TGTGCCAGCAGAGGGGGCAGCCATATCGAGCAGTTCTTC	CASRGGSHIEQFF
few	NA	TRBV28	TRBJ1-5	TGTGCCAGCAGTTTAGTGGGGAGTCAGCCCCAGCATTTT	CASSLVGSQPQHF
NA	NA	TRBV24-1	TRBJ1-1	TGTGCCACCAGTTCAGGGGCGAACACTGAAGCTTTCTTT	CATSSGANTEAFF
NA	TRBD1	TRBV6-6	TRBJ1-1	TGTGCCAGCATCGGGACAGGGTTAAGAGAAGCTTTCTTT	CASIGTGLREAFF
NA	TRBD2	TRBV29-1	TRBJ2-1	TGCAGCGTTGCTTCCCAACTAGCGGGGGGGCACAATGAGCAGTTCTTC	CSVASQLAGGHNEQFF
NA	TRBD1	TRBV4-1	TRBJ2-7	TGCGCCAGCAGCCAAGGAGGGACAGTAGGCGACGAGCAGTACTTC	CASSQGGTVGDEQYF